This TCR beta chain was documented in a study of metastatic and nonmetastatic thyroid tumors. Study information: For malignant and benign thyroid patients, tumor or nodule tissue and blood were the sources whose repertoires were compared. Points from the study as a whole: Benign nodules were reported to have significantly lower TCR beta diversity than malignant thyroid tumors, in blood and tumor.

TCRdb redid the clone calls on the PCR reads using MiXCR. The sample has 20,000 to 25,000 clones; around 15% are singletons. In its sample, this clone was seen many times. Its antigen is not identified. Patients underwent thyroid surgery, and none had received any treatment before it. CDR1 is MGHRA, CDR2 YSYEKL, per germline. This CDR3 comprises 18 residues. V lost 0 bases and J lost 1; bases outside the gene matches: 8. The sequenced sample was blood. The V gene is TRBV4-1, the J gene TRBJ2-1; 8 bases fit TRBD2. The receptor's source is a female donor with papillary thyroid cancer or a benign thyroid nodule (not recorded which). Some clones in this sample may be carry-over from other donors' samples. The CDR3 DNA sequence: TGCGCCAGCAGCCAAGACCCCTCCCGGGAGGGATCCTACAATGAGCAGTTCTTC. It is translated as CASSQDPSREGSYNEQFF.